This T cell receptor beta chain was sequenced for a study of response to subunit inactivated influenza vaccine. This clonotype was counted ten times or more. Its antigen is currently unknown. Study-level points and caveats: The study's authors posited that every seasonal influenza vaccination enlists few new T cells.

CDR1 and CDR2 (germline): MGHRA, YSYEKL. The CDR3 extends over 16 amino acids. The V and J ends lost 0 bases and 3 bases respectively, with 12 bases between them. TCRdb independently ran MiXCR on the RT-PCR reads; one entry per CDR3 protein. The sample lists hundreds of thousands of distinct CDR3 sequences, less than 8% seen once, with over 10% in the top ten. This TCR was recovered from a man between 50 and 75 years old who received an inactivated influenza vaccine. The source material was PBMCs from blood, sampled less than 30 months after vaccination. This chain uses TRBV4-1 with TRBJ1-5; D not certain. The CDR3 region is CASSQEGRGANQPQHF. The CDR3 nucleotides read TGCGCCAGCAGCCAAGAAGGGAGAGGAGCCAATCAGCCCCAGCATTTT.